This TCR beta chain originates from a study of somatic mutations in cytotoxic T cells in rheumatoid arthritis. Study in general: Using a FACSAria II or Sony SH800, a portion of the V beta antibody-stained T-cell populations were flow-sorted at nearly 100% purity, and among those populations were V beta1+ cells that were then sequenced for TCRB.

Comment on this clone: The target antigen is unknown.

Libraries were prepared by immunoSEQ multiplex PCR; TCRdb keeps only in-frame clonotypes and omits some of them. Among around 19,000 clones listed, about four fifths were seen once. General study results and limits: In rheumatoid arthritis patients, unlike healthy controls, CD8+ clonality rose with age.

Sequences were obtained from CD8+ T cells sorted from blood. The source of this sequence is an adult with rheumatoid arthritis.

As DNA, the CDR3 is TGTGCCAGCAGCCCTACAGGGGGCGGGAATGAAAAACTGTTTTTT. Amino acid sequence: CASSPTGGGNEKLFF. V gene TRBV6-4 combines with J gene TRBJ1-4; 9 nucleotides agree with TRBD1. CDR1 MRHNA and CDR2 SNTAGT come from the germline V gene. V gave up 6 bases and J gave up 5 bases; unmatched junction bases: 7. This CDR3 contains 15 residues.